The rows below give T cell receptor beta chains drawn from one sample of a study of blood T cell repertoires in COVID-19. TCRdb's table, derived via immunoSEQ multiplex PCR, lists solely in-frame clones and lacks some. This table holds roughly 100,000 clones, 86% found once. Sequenced input: peripheral blood. Receptors originate from an elderly woman with acute or convalescent COVID-19. CDR3s include the opening cysteine and the closing phenylalanine or tryptophan. D genes are given only for firm matches. Size tells how often a clone was seen (once, few, many) or the class of an expanded clone, and some rows leave it out.

D gene	CDR3 length	V gene	clone size	J gene	CDR3 DNA	CDR3 protein
NA	15	TRBV6-5	NA	TRBJ2-7	TGTGCCAGCAGGCGGACGGACAGCCCCTCGTACGAGCAGTACTTC	CASRRTDSPSYEQYF
NA	12	TRBV19	NA	TRBJ1-2	TGTGCCAGTAGTAGCGGGAACTATGGCTACACCTTC	CASSSGNYGYTF
TRBD1	15	TRBV7-2	NA	TRBJ2-7	TGTGCCAGCAGGTATATCGGACAGGGGCCCTACGAGCAGTACTTC	CASRYIGQGPYEQYF
NA	16	TRBV19	NA	TRBJ2-1	TGTGCCAGTGCCAACGGGGAGACAAACGCCTACAATGAGCAGTTCTTC	CASANGETNAYNEQFF
NA	17	TRBV19	NA	TRBJ2-3	TGTGCCAGTAGTCTGACGTCGGTAGCGGTACCTACAGATACGCAGTATTTT	CASSLTSVAVPTDTQYF
NA	13	TRBV27	once	TRBJ2-3	TGTGCCAGCAGTTTTCGGAGCACAGATACGCAGTATTTT	CASSFRSTDTQYF
TRBD1	14	TRBV5-1	NA	TRBJ1-1	TGCGCCAGCGACAGGGGACCTTCGAACACTGAAGCTTTCTTT	CASDRGPSNTEAFF
TRBD1	15	TRBV5-1	NA	TRBJ2-7	TGCGCCAGCAGCGACCGGACAGGGGCTACCTACGAGCAGTACTTC	CASSDRTGATYEQYF
TRBD2	16	TRBV3-1/TRBV3-2	NA	TRBJ2-3	TGTGCCAGCAGCCAGGGGACTAGCGCCTTCACAGATACGCAGTATTTT	CASSQGTSAFTDTQYF
TRBD1	12	TRBV7-2	NA	TRBJ1-1	TGTGCCAGCAGCCACAGGACAGGGAGGGCTTTCTTT	CASSHRTGRAFF
TRBD1	16	TRBV24-1	NA	TRBJ2-3	TGTGCCACCAGTGAGTGGACAGGGACTAGCACAGATACGCAGTATTTT	CATSEWTGTSTDTQYF
NA	15	TRBV5-5	NA	TRBJ1-1	TGTGCCAGCAGCTTGGCGGGCGGGCCGAACACTGAAGCTTTCTTT	CASSLAGGPNTEAFF
TRBD1	15	TRBV24-1	NA	TRBJ2-2	TGTGCCACCAGTGACCGGGACAGGGTGACCGGGGAGCTGTTTTTT	CATSDRDRVTGELFF
TRBD2	15	TRBV10-3	NA	TRBJ2-1	TGTGCCACGACCGTACGCGGGGGGGCCTACAATGAGCAGTTCTTC	CATTVRGGAYNEQFF
NA	13	TRBV5-4	NA	TRBJ2-7	TGTGCCAGCAGCTTGGGGAGCTCCTACGAGCAGTACTTC	CASSLGSSYEQYF
NA	12	TRBV10-3	NA	TRBJ2-7	TGTGCCATCGGACTACAACTAGGCGAGCAGTACTTC	CAIGLQLGEQYF
TRBD1	13	TRBV19	NA	TRBJ2-3	TGTGCCAGTAGCGACAGGGTAACAGGTACGCAGTATTTT	CASSDRVTGTQYF
NA	16	TRBV7-3	once	TRBJ1-3	TGTGCCAGCAGCTTCCCGCCCGTGGCCTCTGGAAACACCATATATTTT	CASSFPPVASGNTIYF
NA	14	TRBV11-2	NA	TRBJ1-3	TGTGCCAGCAGCTCCCAAGGACAGTTAAACACCATATATTTT	CASSSQGQLNTIYF
NA	14	TRBV23-1	NA	TRBJ2-7	TGCGCCAGCAGCCGCAAGACAGAGTACTACGAGCAGTACTTC	CASSRKTEYYEQYF
TRBD1	18	TRBV5-1	once	TRBJ1-6	TGCGCCAGCAGTCAGGACAGGCAAGGGCCGACGAGTAATTCACCCCTCCACTTT	CASSQDRQGPTSNSPLHF
NA	14	TRBV5-1	once	TRBJ2-3	TGCGCCAGCAGCTTGGGCAGGGCTGGGGATACGCAGTATTTT	CASSLGRAGDTQYF
NA	14	TRBV6-5	NA	TRBJ2-3	TGTGCCAGCAGATTCGGGGGAGGCACAGATACGCAGTATTTT	CASRFGGGTDTQYF
TRBD2	21	TRBV9	once	TRBJ2-5	TGTGCCAGCAGCGTAGCTACTGGGACTAGCGGGGGGCTTTATCGGCAAGAGACCCAGTACTTC	CASSVATGTSGGLYRQETQYF
NA	15	TRBV21-1	NA	TRBJ1-4	TGTGCCAGCAGCAGGGACAGGGGACAGGGTGAAAAACTGTTTTTT	CASSRDRGQGEKLFF
TRBD1	14	TRBV27	NA	TRBJ2-5	TGTGCCAGCAGCCGATTACAGGGGGGAGAGACCCAGTACTTC	CASSRLQGGETQYF
NA	15	TRBV3-1/TRBV3-2	NA	TRBJ2-3	TGTGCCAGCAGCCAAGATTGGGCTAGCACAGATACGCAGTATTTT	CASSQDWASTDTQYF
NA	13	TRBV7-3	NA	TRBJ2-2	TGTGCCAGCAGCATCTACAACACCGGGGAGCTGTTTTTT	CASSIYNTGELFF
TRBD1	15	TRBV6-2/TRBV6-3	NA	TRBJ1-4	TGTGCCAGCAGTGACCGGGACAGGGTAAATGCAAAACTGTTTTTT	CASSDRDRVNAKLFF
TRBD1	14	TRBV19	once	TRBJ1-4	TGTGCCAGTAAGCCGGGACAGGGGGATGAAAAACTGTTTTTT	CASKPGQGDEKLFF
TRBD2	14	TRBV7-8	NA	TRBJ2-7	TGTGCCAGCAGCTCTAGCGGGGGGCTTTACGAGCAGTACTTC	CASSSSGGLYEQYF
TRBD1	15	TRBV27	NA	TRBJ1-2	TGTGCCAGCAGTTTGCTACAGGGGCAAAACTATGGCTACACCTTC	CASSLLQGQNYGYTF
NA	18	TRBV11-2	NA	TRBJ2-2	TGTGCCAGCAGCTTGAGAATTGACAGTCTCGCGAACACCGGGGAGCTGTTTTTT	CASSLRIDSLANTGELFF